Listed below are T cell receptor beta chains from one sample, sequenced in a study of T cells in Graves' hyperthyroidism and ophthalmopathy. TCRdb recomputed calls from the multiplex PCR reads with MiXCR, one row per CDR3 protein. The table has more than 300,000 distinct CDR3 sequences, 13% seen once. Specimen: blood. The origin of the receptors is a woman younger than 30 with Graves' hyperthyroidism. Each CDR3 is given with its conserved first and last residue. D genes are given only for firm matches. The size of a clone is reported for some rows only, either as once, few or many, or as a class for expanded clones.

j_gene: TRBJ1-5
v_gene: TRBV19
abundance: few
d_gene: NA
CDR3aa: CASSPLDSSNQPQHF
CDR3nt: TGTGCCAGTAGCCCCCTGGACAGTAGCAATCAGCCCCAGCATTTT

j_gene: TRBJ1-1
v_gene: TRBV7-8
abundance: many
d_gene: NA
CDR3aa: CASSPWEGDSTEAFF
CDR3nt: TGTGCCAGCAGTCCTTGGGAGGGGGATTCGACTGAAGCTTTCTTT

j_gene: TRBJ2-2
v_gene: TRBV3-1
abundance: many
d_gene: TRBD2
CDR3aa: CASSQDALAGYRNTGELFF
CDR3nt: TGTGCCAGCAGCCAAGATGCTCTAGCGGGGTATCGAAACACCGGGGAGCTGTTTTTT

j_gene: TRBJ2-7
v_gene: TRBV28
abundance: many
d_gene: TRBD2
CDR3aa: CASSPQLAFYEQYF
CDR3nt: TGTGCCAGCAGTCCACAACTAGCGTTCTACGAGCAGTACTTC

j_gene: TRBJ2-6
v_gene: TRBV2
abundance: many
d_gene: NA
CDR3aa: CASSEALPRASSGANVLTF
CDR3nt: TGTGCCAGCAGTGAAGCGCTTCCGCGAGCTTCCTCTGGGGCCAACGTCCTGACTTTC

j_gene: TRBJ1-6
v_gene: TRBV18
abundance: many
d_gene: NA
CDR3aa: CASSPNTHNSPLHF
CDR3nt: TGTGCCAGCTCACCAAACACACATAATTCACCCCTCCACTTT

j_gene: TRBJ2-5
v_gene: TRBV28
abundance: many
d_gene: TRBD1
CDR3aa: CASSGQGETQYF
CDR3nt: TGTGCCAGCAGTGGACAGGGAGAGACCCAGTACTTC

j_gene: TRBJ2-2
v_gene: TRBV29-1
abundance: NA
d_gene: NA
CDR3aa: CSVVELSTGELFF
CDR3nt: TGCAGCGTTGTAGAACTGAGCACCGGGGAGCTGTTTTTT

j_gene: TRBJ2-7
v_gene: TRBV27
abundance: few
d_gene: NA
CDR3aa: CASSLIARGEEQYF
CDR3nt: TGTGCCAGCAGTTTAATTGCCCGGGGCGAAGAGCAGTACTTC

j_gene: TRBJ1-2
v_gene: TRBV4-1
abundance: NA
d_gene: NA
CDR3aa: CASSQEQVGYGYTF
CDR3nt: TGCGCCAGCAGCCAAGAGCAGGTGGGGTATGGCTACACCTTC

j_gene: TRBJ1-3
v_gene: TRBV12-3/TRBV12-4
abundance: many
d_gene: NA
CDR3aa: CASTLGGNSGNTIYF
CDR3nt: TGTGCCAGCACTCTCGGTGGGAACTCTGGAAACACCATATATTTT

j_gene: TRBJ2-1
v_gene: TRBV5-5
abundance: few
d_gene: NA
CDR3aa: CASSLVGLVSNEQFF
CDR3nt: TGTGCCAGCAGCTTAGTCGGCCTAGTTAGCAATGAGCAGTTCTTC

j_gene: TRBJ1-5
v_gene: TRBV19
abundance: many
d_gene: TRBD1
CDR3aa: CASSTTGGSQPQHF
CDR3nt: TGTGCCAGTAGTACCACAGGGGGCAGTCAGCCCCAGCATTTT

j_gene: TRBJ1-5
v_gene: TRBV28
abundance: many
d_gene: NA
CDR3aa: CASSPHFNQPQHF
CDR3nt: TGTGCCAGCAGTCCGCACTTTAATCAGCCCCAGCATTTT

j_gene: TRBJ1-1
v_gene: TRBV29-1
abundance: many
d_gene: NA
CDR3aa: CSVGHQANTEAFF
CDR3nt: TGCAGCGTTGGTCACCAAGCGAACACTGAAGCTTTCTTT

j_gene: TRBJ2-3
v_gene: TRBV6-2/TRBV6-3
abundance: few
d_gene: TRBD2
CDR3aa: CASSYSTSGGDVVDTQYF
CDR3nt: TGTGCCAGCAGTTACTCGACTAGCGGGGGGGACGTAGTGGATACGCAGTATTTT

j_gene: TRBJ2-3
v_gene: TRBV9
abundance: few
d_gene: TRBD1
CDR3aa: CASSPWGTDTDTQYF
CDR3nt: TGTGCCAGCTCCCCCTGGGGGACAGACACAGATACGCAGTATTTT

j_gene: TRBJ2-7
v_gene: TRBV14
abundance: few
d_gene: NA
CDR3aa: CASSPHRKGGQQYF
CDR3nt: TGTGCCAGCAGCCCGCACAGGAAGGGGGGCCAGCAGTACTTC

j_gene: TRBJ1-5
v_gene: TRBV19
abundance: many
d_gene: TRBD1
CDR3aa: CASRDSNSNQPQHF
CDR3nt: TGTGCCAGCCGGGACAGTAATAGCAATCAGCCCCAGCATTTT

j_gene: TRBJ1-6
v_gene: TRBV7-9
abundance: many
d_gene: NA
CDR3aa: CASSLAVAGSDSPLHF
CDR3nt: TGTGCCAGCAGCTTAGCAGTGGCAGGGTCGGATTCACCCCTCCACTTT

j_gene: TRBJ2-3
v_gene: TRBV10-3
abundance: many
d_gene: NA
CDR3aa: CGIQDGDTDTQYF
CDR3nt: TGTGGCATCCAGGACGGCGACACAGATACGCAGTATTTT

j_gene: TRBJ2-3
v_gene: TRBV10-3
abundance: NA
d_gene: TRBD2
CDR3aa: CAISGASGGTDTQYF
CDR3nt: TGTGCCATCAGTGGAGCTAGCGGGGGCACAGATACGCAGTATTTT

j_gene: TRBJ2-3
v_gene: TRBV6-5
abundance: NA
d_gene: TRBD2
CDR3aa: CASSYSLPSGGLRDTQYF
CDR3nt: TGTGCCAGCAGTTACTCGCTCCCTAGCGGGGGCCTCCGGGATACGCAGTATTTT